Each of the 24 T cell receptor beta chains below was sequenced from the same sample in a study of OX40 agonist ivuxolimab in advanced cancers. Method: immunoSEQ multiplex PCR; TCRdb's copy keeps in-frame clones and lacks some. Among approximately 70,000 clones listed, just over 85% were seen once. This sample comprised CD4+ or CD8+ T cells sorted from blood, obtained in a trial of the OX40 agonist ivuxolimab. The origin of the receptors is an adult with an advanced solid tumor such as melanoma, head and neck, liver or kidney cancer.

The CDR3 DNA is TGTGCCAGCAGCTTGACACCGAACACTGAAGCTTTCTTT. Its protein is CASSLTPNTEAFF. The chain is built from TRBV5-4 and TRBJ1-1; D gene unclear. The germline V and J ends were trimmed by 1 base and 1 base, with 5 bases remaining between them. Germline CDR1 SGHNT, CDR2 YYREEE (reference sequence). CDR3 length: 13 amino acids.

This chain joins TRBV7-2 and TRBJ2-1; the match to TRBD2 covers 9 bases. Looked up from germline, CDR1 is SGHTA and CDR2 is FQGNSA. With 5 bases clipped from V and 7 bases from J, the junction kept 9 bases outside the gene matches. This CDR3 spans 15 amino acids. The CDR3 coding sequence is TGTGCCAGCAGCCAGACTAGCGGAGCAAGTAATGAGCAGTTCTTC. Protein: CASSQTSGASNEQFF.

With regard to this clone: An end of the junction does not agree with germline; a read error may underlie this. The V call is TRBV7-9, the J call TRBJ2-3, with 8 bases matching TRBD2. This CDR3 has 13 residues. CDR1 is SEHNR and CDR2 is FQNEAQ in the germline V gene (reference sequence). CDR3 protein: CASSLAAGGDSLF. The CDR3 DNA is TGTGCCAGCAGCTTAGCTGCGGGGGGCGATTCCCTTTTT.

The chain couples TRBV5-8 to TRBJ1-2; D is uncertain. The CDR3 consists of 12 residues. Germline V gene sequence: CDR1 SGHTS, CDR2 YDEGEE. V was trimmed by 6 bases and J by 4 bases, leaving 10 bases between them. CDR3: CASTVTSYGYTF. CDR3 in DNA: TGTGCCAGCACTGTGACAAGCTATGGCTACACCTTC.

The V call is TRBV30, the J call TRBJ2-7, with D possibly being TRBD1 (5 bases). The V gene lost 0 bases and the J gene lost 2 bases, with 23 bases spanning the gap. The CDR3 is 18 amino acids. CDR1 and CDR2 (germline): GTSNPN, SVGIG (reference sequence). This CDR3 reads CAWSVQGAGRFPTYEQYF. The CDR3, as DNA: TGTGCCTGGAGTGTACAAGGGGCAGGTCGCTTCCCCACCTACGAGCAGTACTTC.

CDR3 in DNA: TGTGCCAGTAGTATAGTCGGGGTCAATCAGCCCCAGCATTTT. Translating it yields CASSIVGVNQPQHF. The chain is built from TRBV19 and TRBJ1-5, with D hard to call. The CDR3 length is 14 residues. Germline V gives CDR1 LNHDA, CDR2 SQIVND (reference sequence). Trimming took off 1 base at V and 3 bases at J, with 7 bases between the two ends.

CDR3 DNA: TGTGCCAGCAGTTTGCCGGGGCTGGGCGGCTACACCTTC. Its protein product is CASSLPGLGGYTF. This chain uses TRBV28 with TRBJ1-2, with D perhaps TRBD1 (5 bases). This CDR3 has 13 amino acids. CDR1 is MDHEN, CDR2 SYDVKM, per germline. Trimming took off 3 bases at V and 8 bases at J, with 13 bases between the two ends.

The chain employs TRBV7-3 and TRBJ1-1; 11 bases fit TRBD1. The V gene's germline CDR1 is SGHTA and CDR2 FQGTGA. This CDR3 is 13 amino acids long. J gave up 3 bases and V 8 bases, and 2 bases lay outside the gene matches. The CDR3 loop is CASGQGADTEAFF. DNA for the CDR3: TGTGCCAGCGGACAGGGGGCCGACACTGAAGCTTTCTTT.

The V call is TRBV5-4, the J call TRBJ1-2; possible D gene TRBD1, 5 bases. The CDR3 contains 13 residues. The V gene's germline CDR1 is SGHNT and CDR2 YYREEE (reference sequence). The germline V and J ends were trimmed by 5 bases and 6 bases, with 14 bases remaining between them. In DNA, the CDR3 is TGTGCCAGCAGTTCCCAGGGCAGGGATGGCTACACCTTC. Protein: CASSSQGRDGYTF.

The table lists this clone with a count of one. V gene TRBV2 combines with J gene TRBJ1-4, with D possibly being TRBD1 (5 bases). The germline gives CDR1 SNHLY, CDR2 FYNNEI. The CDR3 is 14 residues long. V was pared by 8 bases and J by 5 bases, with 15 bases between. The CDR3 protein is CASPTGGNNEKLFF. The CDR3 nucleotides read TGTGCCAGCCCCACCGGGGGTAACAATGAAAAACTGTTTTTT.

The count of this clone is one. The J gene is TRBJ2-5, the V gene TRBV18, with 9 bases that match TRBD2. V was pared by 0 bases and J by 5 bases, with 1 base of the junction left unmatched. The CDR3 totals 14 residues. The V gene's germline CDR1 is KGHSH and CDR2 LQKENI. The CDR3 DNA is TGTGCCAGCTCACCACCAGGACTAGCGGAGACCCAGTACTTC. Translating gives CASSPPGLAETQYF.

V is TRBV5-6 and J is TRBJ2-1; D remains ambiguous. In germline, CDR1 is SGHDT, CDR2 YYEEEE. The V end was cut by 1 base, the J end by 5 bases, with 1 base between. The CDR3 is 11 residues long. The chain's CDR3 is CASSLNNEQFF. The CDR3 DNA reads as TGTGCCAGCAGCTTGAACAATGAGCAGTTCTTC. Full variable domain (rest looked up from reference TRBV5-6 and TRBJ2-1): DAGVTQSPTHLIKTRGQQVTLRCSPKSGHDTVSWYQQALGQGPQFIFQYYEEEERQRGNFPDRFSGHQFPNYSSELNVNALLLGDSALYLCASSLNNEQFFGPGTRLTVL.

This clone has only a few counts. The V call is TRBV4-1, the J call TRBJ2-3, with a possible D match to TRBD2 (5 bases). CDR1 and CDR2 (germline): MGHRA, YSYEKL. The CDR3 contains 17 residues. V lost 5 bases, J lost 2 bases, and 20 bases lay in between. The CDR3 here is CASSTTPRVPSTDTQYF. In DNA form, the CDR3 reads TGCGCCAGCAGCACCACCCCGCGGGTACCTTCCACAGATACGCAGTATTTT.

The chain employs TRBV5-5 and TRBJ2-3, with 14 bases identical to TRBD2. This CDR3 has 17 residues. V lost 5 bases to trimming and J lost 5 bases; unmatched junction nucleotides: 10. CDR1 is SGHKS and CDR2 is YYEKEE in the germline V gene (reference sequence). In nucleotides, the CDR3 is TGTGCCAGCAGGACTACGATCGGACTAGCGGGGGGAGATACGCAGTATTTT. Its translation: CASRTTIGLAGGDTQYF.

The rearrangement links TRBV19 to TRBJ2-3, with D perhaps given as TRBD1 or TRBD2 (6 bases each). Germline CDR1 and CDR2: LNHDA and SQIVND (reference sequence). This CDR3 is 15 amino acids long. With 8 bases removed from V and 3 bases from J, the gap between germline ends came to 18 bases. CDR3 protein: CASSIPGEATDTQYF. The CDR3 DNA sequence: TGTGCCAGTTCTATCCCAGGGGAGGCGACAGATACGCAGTATTTT.

The rearrangement uses TRBV5-6 and TRBJ2-1; 10 nucleotides line up with TRBD2. The CDR3 consists of 18 residues. Trimming removed 4 bases from V and 0 bases from J; junction bases left unmatched: 10. CDR1 is SGHDT, CDR2 YYEEEE, per germline. CDR3 coding DNA: TGTGCCAGCAGCAACCTAGCGGGAGAGCTTACCTCCTACAATGAGCAGTTCTTC. Translating gives CASSNLAGELTSYNEQFF.

This clone has more than one count but fewer than ten. The chain employs TRBV7-9 and TRBJ2-7; no clear D. This CDR3 region has 12 residues. The germline CDR1 and CDR2 sequences are SEHNR and FQNEAQ (reference sequence). Trimming took off 8 bases at V and 4 bases at J, with 12 bases between the two ends. The CDR3 DNA reads TGTGCCAGCGCAAACCAGCCATACGAGCAGTACTTC. It yields the protein CASANQPYEQYF.

The rearrangement links TRBV4-3 to TRBJ1-6; TRBD1 matches at 11 bases. The V and J ends lost 1 base and 11 bases, in that order; junction bases with no gene match: 7. Germline V gene sequence: CDR1 LGHNA, CDR2 YSLEER. This CDR3 comprises 16 residues. CDR3 amino acids: CASSQVGGQGGPPLHF. The CDR3 DNA follows: TGCGCCAGCAGCCAAGTAGGGGGACAGGGGGGTCCACCCCTCCACTTT.

The chain recombines TRBV5-1 with TRBJ2-2; D is unresolved. The germline V gene has CDR1 SGHRS and CDR2 YFSETQ. This CDR3 is 14 amino acids long. V was clipped by 6 bases and J by 7 bases, with 16 bases between them. For the CDR3, the DNA is TGCGCCAGCAAGATACTTCGGAATAGCGGGGAGCTGTTTTTT. Protein sequence: CASKILRNSGELFF.

The chain is built from TRBV4-3 and TRBJ2-3, with D hard to call. Germline V lookup: CDR1 LGHNA, CDR2 YSLEER. The CDR3 totals 17 residues. The V end lost 0 bases, the J end lost 2 bases, and 15 bases lay between the germline ends. The CDR3 region has the DNA TGCGCCAGCAGCCAAGATCATAGAAGGCACCCCACAGATACGCAGTATTTT. Residues: CASSQDHRRHPTDTQYF.

The V gene is TRBV28, the J gene TRBJ2-2, with D uncertain. CDR3 length equals 14 residues. Trimming removed 4 bases from V and 0 bases from J, with 6 bases in between. Germline values: CDR1 MDHEN, CDR2 SYDVKM. In nucleotides, the CDR3 is TGTGCCAGCAGTTCAGGAACGAACACCGGGGAGCTGTTTTTT. Translation gives CASSSGTNTGELFF.

The chain links TRBV5-4 to TRBJ2-5; D gene uncertain. Trimming stripped 0 bases from V and 0 bases from J, with 6 bases between. Per germline, CDR1 SGHNT and CDR2 YYREEE (reference sequence). This CDR3 is 14 amino acids long. This CDR3 reads CASSLGGHQETQYF. The CDR3 region has the DNA TGTGCCAGCAGCTTGGGGGGTCACCAAGAGACCCAGTACTTC. The full variable domain, in which reference TRBV5-4 and TRBJ2-5 provide the parts outside the CDR3, is ETGVTQSPTHLIKTRGQQVTLRCSSQSGHNTVSWYQQALGQGPQFIFQYYREEENGRGNFPPRFSGLQFPNYSSELNVNALELDDSALYLCASSLGGHQETQYFGPGTRLLVL.

This rearrangement joins TRBV5-3 to TRBJ2-7; D is perhaps TRBD1 or TRBD2 (7 bases each). TRBV5-3 is filed as an ORF, its function uncertain. This CDR3 has 14 residues. The V end lost 1 base, the J end lost 4 bases, and 12 bases lay between the germline ends. CDR3 DNA: TGTGCCAGAAGCTTGCGACAGGGAGGGTACGAGCAGTACTTC. Amino acids: CARSLRQGGYEQYF.

The chain carries TRBV11-2 and TRBJ2-7, with TRBD2 as a possible D gene (6 bases). The V gene lost 6 bases and the J gene lost 7 bases, with 25 bases spanning the gap. The germline gives CDR1 SGHAT, CDR2 FQNNGV. The CDR3 extends over 16 amino acids. The CDR3 spells CASSSGTYTTLGEQYF. Here the CDR3 DNA reads TGTGCCAGCAGTTCCGGGACTTATACAACCCTCGGGGAGCAGTACTTC.